This T cell receptor (beta chain) was recovered during a study of shared clonotypes between healthy human individuals. CD45RO-negative, CCR7-selected cells formed the naive CD8 fraction, which excluded terminally differentiated effector memory CD45RA+ cells. Study results and limitations: The authors sampled blood alone, and tissue repertoires likely differ.

Replicate PCRs for sorted subsets used about 200 ng DNA; this equaled tens of thousands of T cell genomes. As originally analysed: ImmunoSEQ output lacked quality scores and full-length reads, limiting matched filtering. Repertoires were generated with immunoSEQ multiplex PCR, while TCRdb's copy carries only in-frame clones and drops some. V and J calls and clone size are those listed in that table; D and trimming were worked out from the DNA. The sample has around 1,900,000 clones, 80% to 95% seen once. Comment on this clone: What it binds is unknown.

Trimming shortened V by 2 bases and J by 7 bases, and 14 bases separated the two germline ends. CDR1 and CDR2 (germline): MNHEY, SMNVEV (reference sequence). This CDR3 region has 14 residues. Source material: naive CD8+ T cells from PBMCs. This receptor was taken from a man aged 18 to 29 in good health. Some clones in this sample may be carry-over from other donors' samples. The chain recombines TRBV27 with TRBJ1-2; D perhaps matches TRBD1 (5 bases). The DNA for the CDR3 is TGTGCCAGCAGTTTAGACGGGACGAATCCTGGCTACACCTTC. Its protein product is CASSLDGTNPGYTF.